This T cell receptor (beta chain) was identified in a study of blood T cell repertoires in COVID-19. As processed by the authors: Reference gene primers were amplified, and this amplification served to estimate nucleated cell counts. Assay used: immunoSEQ multiplex PCR; TCRdb lists only in-frame clones, some missing. V, J and clone size reflect that table, while D and trimming were determined from the DNA. Found here are some 180,000 clones, around 86% of them singletons; the top ten hold 20% to 25%. The germline CDR1 and CDR2 sequences are SGHDN and FVKESK. Trimming removed 4 bases at V and 5 bases at J, with 14 bases between. The CDR3 extends over 14 amino acids.

This receptor was obtained from a woman aged 40 to 50 in a cohort exposed to, infected with or recovered from COVID-19 (not recorded which). Sequenced sample: PBMCs or T cells enriched from blood (not recorded which). The V and J genes are TRBV14 and TRBJ1-1, with D possibly matching TRBD1 (5 bases). The CDR3, as DNA: TGTGCCAGCAGCCGCCTACTCGGGGGGACTGAAGCTTTCTTT. Its translation: CASSRLLGGTEAFF.